One and the same sample provided the 22 T cell receptor beta chains below, sequenced in a study of cytomegalovirus exposure and HLA in healthy donors. Only in-frame clones appear in the TCRdb table, and some are missing; sequencing was by immunoSEQ multiplex PCR. The table lists more than 100,000 clones, roughly 90% of them singletons. The specimen sequenced was PBMCs. The receptors shown here come from a woman aged 18-29 years in good health and CMV-seropositive.

This chain uses TRBV6-6 with TRBJ2-7; 9 nucleotides match TRBD1. The V gene end was trimmed by 2 bases and the J gene end by 5 bases; junction bases not matched to a gene: 4. This CDR3 has 14 amino acids. Per germline, CDR1 MNHNY and CDR2 SVGAGI (reference sequence). In DNA form, the CDR3 reads TGTGCCAGCAGTTACGGGACAGGGCGGAACGAGCAGTACTTC. It encodes CASSYGTGRNEQYF.

The chain recombines TRBV4-1 with TRBJ2-1; no clear D gene. The CDR3 contains 13 residues. Germline V CDR1 and CDR2: MGHRA, YSYEKL. V lost 0 bases and J 12 bases, leaving 12 bases between the germline ends. Here the CDR3 reads CASSQDGPYGQFF. The CDR3 DNA is TGCGCCAGCAGCCAAGATGGGCCCTATGGGCAGTTCTTC.

The chain recombines TRBV6-5 with TRBJ1-2; 8 bases are shared with TRBD1. There are 16 residues in the CDR3. V gave up 0 bases and J gave up 4 bases; unmatched junction bases: 7. Germline loops: CDR1 MNHEY, CDR2 SVGAGI. DNA of the CDR3: TGTGCCAGCAGTTACTCGCCAGGGGGCGGAGGCTATGGCTACACCTTC. As protein: CASSYSPGGGGYGYTF.

The rearrangement joins TRBV9 to TRBJ1-2; 7 nucleotides match TRBD1. The germline V gene encodes CDR1 SGDLS and CDR2 YYNGEE. The CDR3 runs to 14 residues. V lost 0 bases, J lost 2 bases, and 1 base stayed unmatched. The CDR3 reads CASSVGGGNYGYTF. The CDR3 DNA reads as TGTGCCAGCAGCGTAGGAGGGGGCAACTATGGCTACACCTTC.

The chain joins TRBV29-1 to TRBJ2-1, with 8 bases matching TRBD2. This CDR3 is 15 amino acids long. In germline, CDR1 is SQVTM, CDR2 ANQGSEA. Trimming at V came to 4 bases and at J to 5 bases, leaving 10 bases not matched to a gene. The DNA for the CDR3 is TGCAGCGTTGCGCCTCGATCGGGGGGGAACAATGAGCAGTTCTTC. This encodes CSVAPRSGGNNEQFF.

This rearrangement joins TRBV4-2 to TRBJ2-2; 14 bases are shared with TRBD2. The CDR3 consists of 17 residues. Germline V gene lookup returns CDR1 LGHNA and CDR2 YNFKEQ. The J segment lost 5 bases and the V segment lost 4 bases, leaving 6 bases of the junction unmatched. CDR3 protein: CASSPRGTSGRTGELFF. The DNA of the CDR3 is TGTGCCAGCAGCCCACGAGGGACTAGCGGGAGAACCGGGGAGCTGTTTTTT.

This chain connects TRBV4-1 to TRBJ1-3; D is perhaps TRBD1 (6 bases). Germline lookup yields CDR1 MGHRA and CDR2 YSYEKL. The CDR3 loop spans 14 amino acids. The V end lost 3 bases, the J end lost 0 bases, and 6 bases lay between the germline ends. The CDR3 nucleotides read TGCGCCAGCAGCCAGACAGGCTCTGGAAACACCATATATTTT. It yields the protein CASSQTGSGNTIYF.

The CDR3 spells CASSLDSNTEAFF. CDR3 in DNA: TGTGCCAGCAGCTTAGACAGTAACACTGAAGCTTTCTTT. The chain carries TRBV7-9 and TRBJ1-1, with D unclear. Germline CDR1 and CDR2: SEHNR and FQNEAQ (reference sequence). The CDR3 totals 13 residues. V was pared by 1 base and J by 2 bases, with 5 bases between.

The chain combines TRBV19 with TRBJ1-5, with a weak D call TRBD1 (6 bases). The V end lost 7 bases, the J end lost 2 bases, and 18 bases lay between the germline ends. Germline CDR1 LNHDA, CDR2 SQIVND (reference sequence). This CDR3 has 16 amino acids. The DNA for the CDR3 is TGTGCCAGTACCCCCCATCCCTACAGGGGCAATCAGCCCCAGCATTTT. Amino acid sequence: CASTPHPYRGNQPQHF.

The chain couples TRBV19 to TRBJ2-1; unclear D gene. Germline loops: CDR1 LNHDA, CDR2 SQIVND (reference sequence). CDR3 length equals 14 residues. Trimming shortened V by 11 bases and J by 7 bases, and 21 bases separated the two germline ends. The CDR3 loop reads CAENTPSPGNEQFF. The CDR3 DNA reads TGTGCCGAGAACACCCCTAGTCCCGGGAATGAGCAGTTCTTC.

The chain employs TRBV4-1 and TRBJ2-7; possible D gene TRBD1, 7 bases. V was cut by 4 bases and J by 0 bases, with 19 bases left in between. The CDR3 runs 17 residues. The germline CDR1 and CDR2 sequences are MGHRA and YSYEKL. CDR3 in amino acids: CASSPGAGQLSSYEQYF. In nucleotides, the CDR3 is TGCGCCAGCAGCCCGGGGGCGGGACAGCTTAGCTCCTACGAGCAGTACTTC.

The chain carries TRBV5-1 and TRBJ2-5; possible D gene TRBD2, 6 bases. CDR1 is SGHRS, CDR2 YFSETQ, per germline. Trimming cost V 0 bases and J 5 bases, with 11 bases left between them. The CDR3 length is 14 residues. The CDR3 is CASSLVGSGETQYF. The CDR3 DNA follows: TGCGCCAGCAGCTTGGTCGGGAGTGGGGAGACCCAGTACTTC.

The sample holds one count of this clone. The chain uses TRBV2 and TRBJ2-1; 11 bases map to TRBD2. The V gene's germline CDR1 is SNHLY and CDR2 FYNNEI. The CDR3 length is 15 residues. With V trimmed by 4 bases and J by 9 bases, 8 bases remained unmatched. The DNA of the CDR3 is TGTGCCAGCAGTGTGACTAGCGGGGCGGATGGTGAGCAGTTCTTC. It translates to CASSVTSGADGEQFF.

The chain uses TRBV5-6 and TRBJ2-3; 9 positions agree with TRBD2. V shed 1 base, J shed 6 bases, and the junction held 9 bases outside the gene matches. Germline V CDR1 and CDR2: SGHDT, YYEEEE. CDR3 size: 16 residues. CDR3 DNA sequence: TGTGCCAGCAGCTTGTTGCAGCGGGGGGTCACGGATACGCAGTATTTT. Its translation: CASSLLQRGVTDTQYF.

This chain connects TRBV6-6 to TRBJ2-5; tentative D call: TRBD2 (6 bases). Trimming pared 6 bases from V and 4 bases from J, leaving 21 bases between. CDR1 is MNHNY, CDR2 SVGAGI, per germline (reference sequence). The CDR3 runs 16 residues. This CDR3 is CASRKPGLDIGETQYF. The CDR3 DNA reads TGTGCCAGCAGAAAACCGGGACTCGACATCGGAGAGACCCAGTACTTC.

The count of this clone is one. The V gene is TRBV7-2, the J gene TRBJ2-7, with D possibly matching TRBD2 (6 bases). The CDR3 is 15 amino acids. V lost 5 bases, J lost 2 bases, and 16 bases lay in between. The germline V gene encodes CDR1 SGHTA and CDR2 FQGNSA. CDR3 DNA: TGTGCCAGCAGCCGGACCGGGACTGAGACCTACGAGCAGTACTTC. It encodes CASSRTGTETYEQYF.

This rearrangement joins TRBV27 to TRBJ2-1; D not certain. The V gene's germline CDR1 is MNHEY and CDR2 SMNVEV (reference sequence). This CDR3 is built from 13 residues. Trimming removed 0 bases from V and 7 bases from J, with 7 bases in between. CDR3 sequence: CASSLSEKNEQFF. The CDR3 bases are TGTGCCAGCAGTTTATCCGAGAAAAATGAGCAGTTCTTC.

The chain carries TRBV6-6 and TRBJ2-3; D is ambiguous. V gave up 2 bases and J gave up 4 bases, with 7 bases separating them. The CDR3 spans 13 residues. Germline V gene lookup returns CDR1 MNHNY and CDR2 SVGAGI (reference sequence). CDR3 DNA: TGTGCCAGCAGTTACGATGGCTCAGATACGCAGTATTTT. As protein: CASSYDGSDTQYF.

This chain's CDR3 is CASSMRQTSTDTQYF. In DNA, the CDR3 is TGTGCCAGTAGTATGCGACAGACTAGCACAGATACGCAGTATTTT. The chain couples TRBV19 to TRBJ2-3; TRBD1 might be the D (5 bases). Trimming took 3 bases from V and 0 from J, leaving 10 bases between them. The CDR3 covers 15 residues. Germline-derived CDR1 and CDR2 are LNHDA and SQIVND (reference sequence).

For the CDR3, the DNA is TGTGCCAGCAGCCCCGGAGGAAGCACAGATACGCAGTATTTT. The encoded protein is CASSPGGSTDTQYF. This chain connects TRBV7-2 to TRBJ2-3; D is perhaps TRBD2 (5 bases). Germline CDR1 and CDR2: SGHTA and FQGNSA. V dropped 5 bases and J dropped 0 bases, with 9 bases sitting between them. The CDR3 covers 14 residues.

This sequence joins TRBV7-8 and TRBJ1-2; 7 bases agree with TRBD1. Germline assignment: CDR1 SGHVS and CDR2 FQNEAQ. This CDR3 region has 13 residues. Trimming at V came to 5 bases and at J to 2 bases, leaving 2 bases not matched to a gene. The CDR3 reads CASSPDRNYGYTF. CDR3 DNA sequence: TGTGCCAGCAGCCCGGACAGGAACTATGGCTACACCTTC.

The chain is built from TRBV5-1 and TRBJ2-7; 8 bases agree with TRBD1. With 0 bases clipped from V and 3 bases from J, the junction kept 5 bases outside the gene matches. The CDR3 consists of 15 residues. Germline V gene sequence: CDR1 SGHRS, CDR2 YFSETQ. DNA of the CDR3: TGCGCCAGCAGCTTGGTGGGGACAGGAGACTACGAGCAGTACTTC. Amino acid sequence: CASSLVGTGDYEQYF.